What follows describes a single T cell receptor (beta chain). The antigen remains unidentified. The protocol was immunoSEQ multiplex PCR, while the TCRdb copy is restricted to in-frame clones and leaves out a portion. The sample comprises around 11,000 clones, roughly 86% of which are singletons, and roughly half rests with the top ten. V shed 8 bases and J shed 4 bases, with 17 bases lying between them. CDR3 length: 14 amino acids. Looked up from germline, CDR1 is MNHNY and CDR2 is SVGAGI (reference sequence). This entry belongs to a study of stem cell transplantation in POMP-related autoinflammatory disease. About the research overall: Defective thymoproteasomes were hypothesized to impair CD8+ T-cell positive selection. Study-level results: In PRAID patients, the number of distinct TRB V-J gene pairings was restricted. PRAID patients trended toward lower TRB diversity and higher clonality in all analyzed T-cell subsets.

This receptor was taken from a human donor with POMP-related autoinflammation and immune dysregulation (PRAID). Sequenced here: CD8+ T cells from PBMCs, sampled before stem cell transplantation. The V gene is TRBV6-6, the J gene TRBJ2-5, with D possibly matching TRBD2 (5 bases). The CDR3 bases are TGTGCCAGCCGGGGTGGTTATTCGGGAGAGACCCAGTACTTC. This encodes CASRGGYSGETQYF.